The 21 T cell receptor beta chains below all came from one sample that was sequenced in a study of technical replicates of blood from a handful of donors. TCRdb's table, derived via immunoSEQ multiplex PCR, lists solely in-frame clones and lacks some. The table records 98,000 or so clones, around 95% of them present only once. The sequencing sample was made of T cells isolated from PBMCs. These receptors originate from a human donor in good health.

This clone has only one observation. The chain joins TRBV11-2 to TRBJ1-3; D gene unclear. V shed 3 bases and J shed 2 bases, with 8 bases lying between them. The CDR3 runs 14 residues. CDR1 and CDR2 (germline): SGHAT, FQNNGV. Here the CDR3 reads CASSLWEAGNTIYF. The CDR3 nucleotides read TGTGCCAGCAGCTTGTGGGAGGCTGGAAACACCATATATTTT.

The J gene is TRBJ2-3, the V gene TRBV21-1; the D segment call TRBD2 is taken from the table without a DNA check. TRBV21-1 is a pseudogene locus. The CDR3 extends over 18 amino acids. The CDR3 here is CASSKVGVAGPYTDTQYF. The CDR3 DNA follows: TGTGCCAGCAGCAAAGTGGGCGTAGCGGGACCTTACACAGATACGCAGTATTTT.

This rearrangement joins TRBV28 to TRBJ2-2; D gene ambiguous. Germline-derived CDR1 and CDR2 are MDHEN and SYDVKM. The CDR3 runs to 12 residues. V was pared by 5 bases and J by 6 bases, with 7 bases between. The CDR3 DNA follows: TGTGCCAGCAGTCCCCTCGCCGGGGAGCTGTTTTTT. Its protein product is CASSPLAGELFF.

This chain uses TRBV2 with TRBJ1-6, with D possibly being TRBD1 (6 bases). Germline assignment: CDR1 SNHLY and CDR2 FYNNEI. The length of the CDR3 is 13 residues. Trimming left V 7 bases short and J 8 bases short, with 12 bases between. DNA of the CDR3: TGTGCCAGCAAGGGGACAATCGATTCACCCCTCCACTTT. Protein product: CASKGTIDSPLHF.

The chain uses TRBV11-1 and TRBJ2-7; 10 bases are shared with TRBD2. V dropped 5 bases and J dropped 5; count of bases not matched to a gene: 12. The CDR3 covers 16 residues. CDR1 and CDR2 from the germline V gene are SGHAT and FQDESV (reference sequence). The CDR3 DNA reads TGTGCCAGCAGCACGCCGGGACTAGCGCCGGACCACGAGCAGTACTTC. Translation: CASSTPGLAPDHEQYF. The full variable domain, rest sourced from reference TRBV11-1 and TRBJ2-7, is EAEVAQSPRYKITEKSQAVAFWCDPISGHATLYWYRQILGQGPELLVQFQDESVVDDSQLPKDRFSAERLKGVDSTLKIQPAELGDSAMYLCASSTPGLAPDHEQYFGPGTRLTVT.

The chain links TRBV5-6 to TRBJ1-2, with TRBD1 matching 9 bases. The J segment lost 1 base and the V segment lost 5 bases, leaving 3 bases of the junction unmatched. The CDR3 sequence is 14 residues long. Germline-derived CDR1 and CDR2 are SGHDT and YYEEEE. The CDR3 sequence: CASRRTGDNYGYTF. In nucleotides, the CDR3 is TGTGCCAGCAGAAGGACAGGGGATAACTATGGCTACACCTTC.

The J gene is TRBJ1-5, the V gene TRBV6-1; TRBD1 might be the D (5 bases). This CDR3 is 16 amino acids long. The V gene's germline CDR1 is MNHNS and CDR2 SASEGT. V was shortened by 4 bases and J by 0 bases, with 13 bases between the two germline ends. This CDR3 reads CASSGPQGYSNQPQHF. CDR3 nucleotide sequence: TGTGCCAGCAGTGGGCCCCAGGGTTATAGCAATCAGCCCCAGCATTTT.

The rearrangement joins TRBV11-2 to TRBJ1-2; D possibly corresponds to TRBD1 (6 bases). CDR1 and CDR2 (germline): SGHAT, FQNNGV. V was trimmed by 1 base and J by 0 bases, leaving 9 bases between them. The CDR3 consists of 15 residues. Here the CDR3 DNA reads TGTGCCAGCAGCTTAGGTCCAGGGGCTAACTATGGCTACACCTTC. It specifies CASSLGPGANYGYTF.

The genes are TRBV7-6 and TRBJ2-3; 8 nucleotides agree with TRBD2. The CDR3 runs to 19 residues. After removal of 2 bases from V and 4 bases from J, the junction contained 17 bases not matched to a gene. Germline V gene lookup returns CDR1 SGHVS and CDR2 FNYEAQ. CDR3 DNA: TGTGCCAGCAGCTTACAATCACATCTACTAGCGGAGTGGGCAGATACGCAGTATTTT. It translates to CASSLQSHLLAEWADTQYF.

The V and J genes are TRBV9 and TRBJ2-5, with D possibly matching TRBD2 (6 bases). V gave up 5 bases and J gave up 0 bases, with 14 bases separating them. CDR3 length: 15 residues. From germline, CDR1 is SGDLS and CDR2 YYNGEE. The CDR3 here is CASSRLAHDQETQYF. In DNA, the CDR3 is TGTGCCAGCAGTAGGCTAGCGCACGACCAAGAGACCCAGTACTTC.

The table lists this clone with a count of one. The gene calls are TRBV10-2 and TRBJ1-6; D remains ambiguous. V was clipped by 8 bases and J by 6 bases, with 14 bases between them. CDR1 and CDR2 (germline): WSHSY, SAAADI. The length of the CDR3 is 14 residues. CDR3 loop: CASREAAFNSPLHF. In nucleotides, the CDR3 is TGCGCCAGCCGGGAGGCGGCCTTTAATTCACCCCTCCACTTT.

This chain connects TRBV6-1 to TRBJ1-4; tentatively, D is TRBD1 (5 bases). Looked up from germline, CDR1 is MNHNS and CDR2 is SASEGT. This CDR3 spans 13 amino acids. With 4 bases removed from V and 7 bases from J, the gap between germline ends came to 10 bases. The DNA for the CDR3 is TGTGCCAGCAGTGTCTCAGGGCTTGAAAAACTGTTTTTT. Its protein product is CASSVSGLEKLFF.

The gene calls are TRBV15 and TRBJ1-4, with D unresolved. V lost 0 bases and J 4 bases, leaving 12 bases between the germline ends. The length of the CDR3 is 16 residues. CDR1 and CDR2 from the germline V gene are LNHNV and YYDKDF (reference sequence). This CDR3 reads CATSRDREANNEKLFF. The CDR3 bases are TGTGCCACCAGCAGAGATCGCGAGGCAAATAATGAAAAACTGTTTTTT.

This chain links TRBV29-1 with TRBJ1-1; TRBD1 matches at 9 bases. Germline assignment: CDR1 SQVTM and CDR2 ANQGSEA. Trimming removed 5 bases from V and 0 bases from J; junction bases left unmatched: 4. CDR3 length: 14 residues. CDR3 in amino acids: CSVTGGEMNTEAFF. In DNA, the CDR3 is TGCAGCGTTACAGGGGGCGAAATGAACACTGAAGCTTTCTTT.

The chain uses TRBV6-1 and TRBJ1-2; 8 positions match TRBD1. The ends lost 3 bases at V and 5 bases at J; junction bases unmatched: 5. Germline V lookup: CDR1 MNHNS, CDR2 SASEGT. The CDR3 consists of 14 residues. In DNA, the CDR3 is TGTGCCAGCAGTGAGGGGACAGGCATTTATGGCTACACCTTC. Translated, it gives CASSEGTGIYGYTF.

The chain carries TRBV7-2 and TRBJ2-1; D gene ambiguous. With 1 base removed from V and 8 bases from J, the gap between germline ends came to 12 bases. The CDR3 is 14 residues long. The germline V gene has CDR1 SGHTA and CDR2 FQGNSA. The CDR3 loop is CASSLDLSLHEQFF. DNA for the CDR3: TGTGCCAGCAGCTTAGATCTGTCCCTCCATGAGCAGTTCTTC.

This clone has just one count. This chain connects TRBV19 to TRBJ1-2; the D gene is possibly TRBD1 (6 bases). Germline lookup yields CDR1 LNHDA and CDR2 SQIVND (reference sequence). The V end lost 4 bases, the J end lost 6 bases, and 21 bases lay between the germline ends. The CDR3 sequence is 16 residues long. CDR3: CASSTPLLQGRDGYTF. CDR3 nucleotides: TGTGCCAGTAGTACCCCCCTCCTACAGGGCAGGGATGGCTACACCTTC. The whole variable domain, remainder taken from reference TRBV19 and TRBJ1-2, is DGGITQSPKYLFRKEGQNVTLSCEQNLNHDAMYWYRQDPGQGLRLIYYSQIVNDFQKGDIAEGYSVSREKKESFPLTVTSAQKNPTAFYLCASSTPLLQGRDGYTFGSGTRLTVV.

The chain recombines TRBV28 with TRBJ2-1, with D possibly matching TRBD1 (6 bases). The CDR3 is 16 residues long. V shed 7 bases and J shed 9 bases, with 25 bases lying between them. CDR1 and CDR2 (germline): MDHEN, SYDVKM. The CDR3 DNA is TGTGCCAGCACTACCGGGTACAGGGCTCTAGGAGGTGAGCAGTTCTTC. Its protein product is CASTTGYRALGGEQFF.

The chain joins TRBV7-8 to TRBJ2-6; TRBD1 might be the D (6 bases). Germline values: CDR1 SGHVS, CDR2 FQNEAQ. The germline V and J ends were trimmed by 5 bases and 0 bases, with 14 bases remaining between them. The CDR3 covers 17 residues. The CDR3 spells CASSLLTGISGANVLTF. CDR3 DNA: TGTGCCAGCAGCCTTCTAACAGGGATCTCTGGGGCCAACGTCCTGACTTTC.

CDR3 DNA sequence: TGCGCCAGCAAGGGACTAGCGGGAGGCAATGAGCAGTTCTTC. Its translation is CASKGLAGGNEQFF. This chain joins TRBV10-1 and TRBJ2-1, with 15 nucleotides matching TRBD2. This CDR3 region has 14 residues. Unmatched junction bases numbered 1, after V lost 7 bases and J lost 6 bases. Germline CDR1 reads WNHNN; CDR2 reads SYGVQD (reference sequence).

The chain employs TRBV5-6 and TRBJ2-3, with TRBD2 matching over 8 bases. V shed 3 bases and J 3 bases; nucleotides not matched to a gene: 3. The CDR3 has 14 residues. The germline gives CDR1 SGHDT, CDR2 YYEEEE. DNA of the CDR3: TGTGCCAGCAGCTCCCCTAGCGGGACAGATACGCAGTATTTT. Its protein product is CASSSPSGTDTQYF.